One and the same sample provided the 17 T cell receptor beta chains below, sequenced in a study of blood T cells in healthy people across ages. Together with a sample-barcoded 5' primer, a J-beta primer mix was included in a second PCR lasting about 6 to 12 cycles. TCRdb redid the calling of the 5' RACE reads with MiXCR, one entry per CDR3 protein. The data show hundreds of thousands of distinct CDR3 sequences, less than 70% seen once. Sequencing was done on a sample of blood. These receptor sequences come from a man older than 75 in good health.

The chain uses TRBV3-1 and TRBJ2-7; unclear D gene. Trimming cost V 4 bases and J 6 bases, with 19 bases left between them. The CDR3 totals 15 residues. Germline V gives CDR1 LGHDT, CDR2 YNNKEL (reference sequence). CDR3 sequence: CASSRPRAGRLEQYF. The CDR3 DNA follows: TGTGCCAGCAGCCGACCCCGGGCCGGGCGTCTCGAGCAGTACTTC.

This chain uses TRBV9 with TRBJ2-5, with D maybe TRBD2 (5 bases). The CDR3 extends over 13 amino acids. Germline V gene sequence: CDR1 SGDLS, CDR2 YYNGEE. V lost 4 bases and J lost 2, with 9 bases in between. CDR3 nucleotide sequence: TGTGCCAGCAGCCGGAGGCCTCAAGAGACCCAGTACTTC. Protein product: CASSRRPQETQYF.

In its sample, this clonotype was seen a few times. This chain joins TRBV6-2 or TRBV6-3 and TRBJ1-4, with unresolved D. The CDR3 spans 11 residues. V was trimmed by 8 bases and J by 6 bases, leaving 7 bases between them. From germline, CDR1 is MNHEY and CDR2 SVGEGT. The CDR3 DNA reads TGTGCCAGCTCGGATGATGAAAAACTGTTTTTT. It specifies CASSDDEKLFF.

This clonotype was seen repeatedly, ten times or more. The V call is TRBV3-1, the J call TRBJ2-1, with 7 bases identical to TRBD2. V lost 4 bases and J lost 3; bases outside the gene matches: 9. CDR3 length: 16 amino acids. Germline CDR1 is LGHDT and CDR2 is YNNKEL (reference sequence). Here the CDR3 reads CASSLSGKTLYNEQFF. DNA for the CDR3: TGTGCCAGCAGCCTGAGCGGGAAAACTCTCTACAATGAGCAGTTCTTC.

The count of this clonotype is one. The rearrangement uses TRBV10-2 and TRBJ2-3, with unresolved D. The germline gives CDR1 WSHSY, CDR2 SAAADI. The CDR3 has 13 amino acids. The V end lost 8 bases, the J end lost 14 bases, and 23 bases lay between the germline ends. For the CDR3, the DNA is TGCGCCAGCCGAAGCCCCGGACCAACATACGCGTATTTT. Encoded protein: CASRSPGPTYAYF.

The sample holds a few counts of this clonotype. This sequence joins TRBV20-1 and TRBJ2-7, with no clear D. The V gene lost 3 bases and the J gene lost 3 bases, with 15 bases spanning the gap. The germline V gene has CDR1 DFQATT and CDR2 SNEGSKA (reference sequence). The CDR3 loop spans 14 amino acids. DNA for the CDR3: TGCAGTGCTAGTGCCCATGACGTGTTCTACGAGCAGTACTTC. Its protein is CSASAHDVFYEQYF.

Comment on this clonotype: A much bigger clone sits one base away, suggesting this may be a read error. The chain uses TRBV20-1 and TRBJ2-5; 9 nucleotides agree with TRBD1. V was clipped by 5 bases and J by 11 bases; unmatched bases: 15. Per the germline V gene, CDR1 is DFQATT and CDR2 is SNEGSKA (reference sequence). This CDR3 contains 14 residues. The CDR3 loop reads CSAPTGTGNNEQYF. The CDR3 region has the DNA TGCAGTGCTCCCACCGGGACAGGGAACAATGAGCAGTACTTC.

V usage is TRBV20-1 and J usage is TRBJ2-1; 7 bases match TRBD2. V lost 2 bases, J lost 5 bases, and 6 bases stayed unmatched. The CDR3 extends over 14 amino acids. CDR1 and CDR2 from the germline V gene are DFQATT and SNEGSKA (reference sequence). CDR3: CSARKAGIDNEQFF. The CDR3, as DNA: TGCAGTGCTAGAAAAGCGGGAATCGACAATGAGCAGTTCTTC.

This clonotype has a count of ten or more. This rearrangement joins TRBV7-2 to TRBJ2-1; maybe TRBD1 (5 bases). The CDR3 loop spans 14 amino acids. The germline V gene encodes CDR1 SGHTA and CDR2 FQGNSA. The germline V and J ends were trimmed by 2 bases and 9 bases, with 14 bases remaining between them. The CDR3 protein is CASSLMGHNGEQFF. The DNA for the CDR3 is TGTGCCAGCAGCTTAATGGGGCATAACGGTGAGCAGTTCTTC.

J is TRBJ2-3 and V is TRBV2; D is uncertain. CDR3 size: 16 residues. Germline CDR1 and CDR2: SNHLY and FYNNEI. Deletions cut 4 bases from V and 14 bases from J, with 28 bases between. The CDR3 DNA follows: TGTGCCAGCAGTGGGAGCCCGATATTGGTGTACAGATACGCGTATTTT. Amino acid sequence: CASSGSPILVYRYAYF.

The chain joins TRBV7-6 to TRBJ2-1; possibly TRBD2 for D (5 bases). CDR3 length: 18 residues. CDR1 is SGHVS and CDR2 is FNYEAQ in the germline V gene. With 0 bases removed from V and 0 bases from J, the gap between germline ends came to 15 bases. CDR3 nucleotides: TGTGCCAGCAGCTTAGCGGGTCCTAGCAGGAGCTCCTACAATGAGCAGTTCTTC. The encoded protein is CASSLAGPSRSSYNEQFF.

This clonotype turned up a few times. J is TRBJ2-5 and V is TRBV5-1; D possibly corresponds to TRBD1 (6 bases). The CDR3 covers 13 residues. V lost 5 bases and J lost 3, with 11 bases in between. Looked up from germline, CDR1 is SGHRS and CDR2 is YFSETQ. CDR3 residues: CASRKGEKETQYF. CDR3 coding DNA: TGCGCCAGCAGAAAGGGGGAAAAAGAGACCCAGTACTTC.

This clonotype was seen a handful of times. This chain uses TRBV2 with TRBJ2-5; D remains ambiguous. V gave up 5 bases and J gave up 0 bases, with 7 bases separating them. CDR1 and CDR2 from the germline V gene are SNHLY and FYNNEI. This CDR3 has 13 amino acids. The chain's CDR3 is CASSKNDQETQYF. DNA of the CDR3: TGTGCCAGCAGTAAGAACGACCAAGAGACCCAGTACTTC.

This clonotype was observed once. The chain joins TRBV5-1 to TRBJ1-1; 11 bases line up with TRBD1. The CDR3 has 16 amino acids. CDR1 and CDR2 (germline): SGHRS, YFSETQ. After removal of 3 bases from V and 4 bases from J, the junction contained 8 bases not matched to a gene. CDR3 nucleotides: TGCGCCAGCAGCTCCATACCGGGACAGGGGGTCACTGAAGCTTTCTTT. Encoded protein: CASSSIPGQGVTEAFF.

This clonotype was seen once. The chain couples TRBV7-9 to TRBJ1-6; possibly TRBD1 for D (5 bases). The CDR3 loop spans 16 amino acids. Germline-derived CDR1 and CDR2 are SEHNR and FQNEAQ (reference sequence). The germline V and J ends were trimmed by 0 bases and 2 bases, with 8 bases remaining between them. CDR3 protein: CASSLARGPYNSPLHF. The DNA of the CDR3 is TGTGCCAGCAGCTTAGCTAGGGGACCCTATAATTCACCCCTCCACTTT.

This chain links TRBV18 with TRBJ2-4, with D possibly TRBD2 on 5 matching bases. Germline CDR1 reads KGHSH; CDR2 reads LQKENI. V gave up 6 bases and J gave up 13 bases, with 19 bases separating them. CDR3 length: 13 residues. CDR3 region: CASSPRGLEEQYF. The DNA of the CDR3 is TGTGCCAGCTCCCCGAGAGGGTTAGAGGAGCAGTACTTC.

The V and J genes are TRBV4-2 and TRBJ2-7; D gene uncertain. Trimming removed 4 bases at V and 7 bases at J, with 23 bases between. The germline V gene encodes CDR1 LGHNA and CDR2 YNFKEQ. This CDR3 is 16 amino acids long. CDR3 sequence: CASSLLDRSSYNEQYF. Written as DNA, the CDR3 is TGTGCCAGCAGCCTTCTGGACCGCAGCTCCTACAATGAGCAGTACTTC.